The sequence of this TCR beta chain was determined in a study of blood T cells in healthy people across ages. Next came a second PCR, run for about 7 to 12 cycles, which used a sample-barcoded 5' primer along with a J-beta primer mix. Carrying 12 random nucleotides, a template-switch adaptor labeled each individual cDNA molecule. TCRdb redid the calling of the 5' RACE reads with MiXCR, one entry per CDR3 protein. Among over 600,000 distinct CDR3 sequences listed, about 47% were seen once. Regarding the study as a whole: The study found more naive CD4+ cells and higher diversity in long-lived than aged donors.

This CDR3 has 15 amino acids. The junction had 12 bases not matched to a gene; V was cut back by 5 bases and J by 8 bases. This clonotype was seen only a few times. Its specificity is not known. The source is an older man in good health. Sequencing used blood. This sequence joins TRBV12-3 or TRBV12-4 and TRBJ2-4; the match to TRBD1 covers 7 bases. CDR3: CASSQGVGPNHIQYF. CDR3 DNA sequence: TGTGCCAGCAGTCAGGGGGTGGGGCCAAATCACATTCAGTACTTC.